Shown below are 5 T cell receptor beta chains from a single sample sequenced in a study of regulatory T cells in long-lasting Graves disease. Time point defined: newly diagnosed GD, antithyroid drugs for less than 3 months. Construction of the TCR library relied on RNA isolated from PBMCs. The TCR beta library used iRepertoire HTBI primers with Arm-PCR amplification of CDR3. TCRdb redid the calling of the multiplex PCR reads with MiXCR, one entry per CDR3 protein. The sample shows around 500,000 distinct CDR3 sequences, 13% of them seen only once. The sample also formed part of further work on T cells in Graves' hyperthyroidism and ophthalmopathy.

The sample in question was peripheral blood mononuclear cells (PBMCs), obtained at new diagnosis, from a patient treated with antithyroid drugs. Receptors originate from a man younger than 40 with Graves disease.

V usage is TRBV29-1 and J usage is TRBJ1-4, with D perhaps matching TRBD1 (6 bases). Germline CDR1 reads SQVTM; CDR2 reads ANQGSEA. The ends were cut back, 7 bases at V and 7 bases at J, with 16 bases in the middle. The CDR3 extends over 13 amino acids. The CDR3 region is CSAYRVGGEKLFF. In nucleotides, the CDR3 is TGCAGCGCCTACAGGGTCGGTGGTGAAAAACTGTTTTTT.

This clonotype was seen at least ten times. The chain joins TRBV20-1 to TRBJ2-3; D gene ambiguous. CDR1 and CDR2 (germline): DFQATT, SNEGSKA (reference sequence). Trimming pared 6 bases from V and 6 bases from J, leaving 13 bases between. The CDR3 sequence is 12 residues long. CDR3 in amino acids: CSAHRDSDTQYF. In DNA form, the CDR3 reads TGCAGTGCACACCGCGACTCGGATACGCAGTATTTT.

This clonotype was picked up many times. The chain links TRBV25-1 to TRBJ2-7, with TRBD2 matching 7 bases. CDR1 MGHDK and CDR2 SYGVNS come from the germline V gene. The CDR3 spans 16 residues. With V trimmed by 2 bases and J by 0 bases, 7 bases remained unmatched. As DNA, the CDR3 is TGTGCCAGCAGTGAAGCGGCGGGAGAGAGCTCCTACGAGCAGTACTTC. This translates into CASSEAAGESSYEQYF.

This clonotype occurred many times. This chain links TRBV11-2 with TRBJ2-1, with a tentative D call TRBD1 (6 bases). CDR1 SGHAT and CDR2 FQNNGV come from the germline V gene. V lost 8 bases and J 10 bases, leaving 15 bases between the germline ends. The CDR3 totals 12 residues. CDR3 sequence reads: CASSPKGEEQFF. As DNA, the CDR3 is TGTGCCAGCTCCCCCAAGGGGGAAGAGCAGTTCTTC. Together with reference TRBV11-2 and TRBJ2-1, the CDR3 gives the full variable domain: EAGVAQSPRYKIIEKRQSVAFWCNPISGHATLYWYQQILGQGPKLLIQFQNNGVVDDSQLPKDRFSAERLKGVDSTLKIQPAKLEDSAVYLCASSPKGEEQFFGPGTRLTVL.

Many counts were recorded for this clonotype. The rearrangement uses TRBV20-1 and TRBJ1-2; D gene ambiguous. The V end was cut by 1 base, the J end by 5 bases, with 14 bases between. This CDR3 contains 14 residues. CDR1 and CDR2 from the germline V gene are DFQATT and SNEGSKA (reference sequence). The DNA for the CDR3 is TGCAGTGCTAGAGTGGCGGGAGTTGGGTATGGCTACACCTTC. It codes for CSARVAGVGYGYTF.